These 29 T cell receptor beta chains originate from one sample sequenced in a study of metastatic and nonmetastatic thyroid tumors. No treatment had been given to any patient before thyroid surgery. TCRdb recomputed clones from the PCR reads via MiXCR. The table shows approximately 86,000 clones, with under 15% occurring only once. Sequencing was performed on tumor tissue. The receptors originated from a female donor with papillary thyroid cancer or a benign thyroid nodule (not recorded which). Some clones in this sample may be carry-over from other donors' samples.

In its sample, this clone was seen a few times. Given a much more abundant clone one base away, this may be a read error. It is likely a read error, because the conserved phenylalanine at the end of the CDR3 is missing. CDR3 loop: CAIKLGETQYL. CDR3 coding DNA: TGTGCCATCAAACTGGGGGAGACCCAGTACTTA. The V call is TRBV10-3, the J call TRBJ2-5; D remains ambiguous. This CDR3 is 11 amino acids long. CDR1 is ENHRY, CDR2 SYGVKD, per germline. Trimming removed 7 bases at V and 5 bases at J, with 8 bases between.

This clone showed up many times. The V and J genes are TRBV24-1 and TRBJ2-7, with 9 bases lining up with TRBD1. The germline V gene has CDR1 KGHDR and CDR2 SFDVKD. Trimming at V came to 3 bases and at J to 5 bases, leaving 1 base not matched to a gene. The CDR3 length is 13 residues. Here the CDR3 DNA reads TGTGCCACCAGTGATAGGGACAGGGACGAGCAGTACTTC. Translation: CATSDRDRDEQYF.

This clone was recorded many times. J is TRBJ1-6 and V is TRBV20-1; D is possibly TRBD1 (6 bases). Germline V lookup: CDR1 DFQATT, CDR2 SNEGSKA (reference sequence). Trimming removed 3 bases at V and 6 bases at J, with 9 bases between. The CDR3 sequence is 13 residues long. CDR3 sequence: CSARRTANSPLHF. The CDR3 DNA follows: TGCAGTGCTAGGAGGACAGCTAATTCACCCCTCCACTTT.

This clone has ten or more counts. J is TRBJ2-5 and V is TRBV24-1, with 11 bases matching TRBD2. The germline V gene has CDR1 KGHDR and CDR2 SFDVKD. Unmatched junction bases numbered 4, after V lost 1 base and J lost 4 bases. The CDR3 has 16 amino acids. The CDR3 loop reads CATSDFTSGRGETQYF. The DNA of the CDR3 is TGTGCCACCAGTGATTTCACTAGCGGGAGAGGAGAGACCCAGTACTTC.

The V gene is TRBV5-4, the J gene TRBJ1-1; D is unresolved. The CDR3 extends over 12 amino acids. The V gene's germline CDR1 is SGHNT and CDR2 YYREEE (reference sequence). V was pared by 2 bases and J by 1 base, with 3 bases between. This chain's CDR3 is CASSFPNTEAFF. The CDR3 nucleotides read TGTGCCAGCAGCTTTCCGAACACTGAAGCTTTCTTT.

With regard to this clone: Being one base from a much bigger clone, this may be a read error. The CDR3 sequence is CSTRAQTGLHTEAFF. The CDR3 DNA reads TGCAGTACTAGAGCTCAGACAGGGCTACACACTGAAGCTTTCTTT. V is TRBV20-1 and J is TRBJ1-1, with 7 bases aligning to TRBD1. Germline V lookup: CDR1 DFQATT, CDR2 SNEGSKA (reference sequence). The length of the CDR3 is 15 residues.

Regarding this clone: A read error is possible here, since a much larger clone lies one base away. CDR3 residues: CASSVTSVRAGDEQFF. CDR3 nucleotide sequence: TGTGCCAGCAGCGTGACTAGCGTGAGGGCCGGGGATGAGCAGTTCTTC. This chain uses TRBV9 with TRBJ2-1, with 8 nucleotides matching TRBD2. The length of the CDR3 is 16 residues. J lost 8 bases, V lost 2 bases, and 12 bases had no gene match. Per germline, CDR1 SGDLS and CDR2 YYNGEE.

The table lists this clone with many counts. The chain combines TRBV9 with TRBJ2-1, with 11 nucleotides matching TRBD2. The germline V gene has CDR1 SGDLS and CDR2 YYNGEE. The CDR3 sequence is 17 residues long. J lost 0 bases, V lost 2 bases, and 4 bases had no gene match. CDR3 in DNA: TGTGCCAGCAGCGTGTCTAGCGGGAGGCGCTCCTACAATGAGCAGTTCTTC. Translating it yields CASSVSSGRRSYNEQFF.

As for this clone: This may arise from a read error, as a much more abundant clone is one base away. Other DNA variants within this sample encode the same CDR3. The chain recombines TRBV3-1 with TRBJ2-3; D unresolved. This CDR3 is 13 amino acids long. Germline V CDR1 and CDR2: LGHDT, YNNKEL (reference sequence). The V end lost 3 bases, the J end lost 0 bases, and 4 bases lay between the germline ends. The DNA of the CDR3 is TGTGCCAGCAGCCAGGTTAGCACAGATACGCAGTATTTT. This gives the protein CASSQVSTDTQYF.

With regard to this clone: This may be a read error, as it is one base from a much larger clone. This chain connects TRBV6-4 to TRBJ1-2; no firm D call. V lost 9 bases and J lost 1, with 9 bases in between. CDR1 and CDR2 (germline): MRHNA, SNTAGT. The CDR3 has 12 residues. The CDR3: CARDCINYGYTF. The CDR3, as DNA: TGTGCCAGAGACTGTATTAACTATGGCTACACCTTC.

This clone was counted at least ten times. The V gene is TRBV5-1, the J gene TRBJ2-2; D gene unclear. CDR1 and CDR2 from the germline V gene are SGHRS and YFSETQ. Trimming stripped 7 bases from V and 6 bases from J, with 10 bases between. The CDR3 loop spans 12 amino acids. As DNA, the CDR3 is TGCGCCAGCGCGATAGGGTCCGGGGAGCTGTTTTTT. This sequence encodes CASAIGSGELFF.

This clone has ten or more counts. The chain is built from TRBV11-3 and TRBJ1-2, with TRBD1 as a possible D gene (5 bases). CDR1 SGHNT and CDR2 YENEEA come from the germline V gene. Trimming left V 1 base short and J 8 bases short, with 11 bases between. The CDR3 extends over 13 amino acids. The CDR3 region has the DNA TGTGCCAGCAGCTTAGCCCGTCGGGGGGGCTACACCTTC. Translating it yields CASSLARRGGYTF.

At least ten counts were recorded for this clone. V gene TRBV12-3 or TRBV12-4 combines with J gene TRBJ2-1, with 8 positions matching TRBD2. With V trimmed by 3 bases and J by 8 bases, 3 bases remained unmatched. The CDR3 is 13 residues long. Here the CDR3 reads CASSFGGGYEQFF. The CDR3 region has the DNA TGTGCCAGCAGTTTCGGGGGGGGGTATGAGCAGTTCTTC.

This clone was recorded many times. This sample also contains other DNA sequences that code for the same CDR3. The rearrangement links TRBV20-1 to TRBJ2-7; TRBD2 matches 13 bases. From germline, CDR1 is DFQATT and CDR2 SNEGSKA (reference sequence). This CDR3 region has 14 residues. With 5 bases clipped from V and 2 bases from J, the junction kept 3 bases outside the gene matches. CDR3 nucleotide sequence: TGCAGTGCTTCGGGACTAGCGGGACCCTACGAGCAGTACTTC. Protein sequence: CSASGLAGPYEQYF.

This clone was seen at least ten times. The rearrangement joins TRBV12-5 to TRBJ2-1, with D perhaps TRBD2 (5 bases). With 10 bases removed from V and 0 bases from J, the gap between germline ends came to 10 bases. This CDR3 is 13 amino acids long. Looked up from germline, CDR1 is LGHNT and CDR2 is FRNRAP. The CDR3 DNA sequence: TGTGCTACCGACCGGGGCTCCTACAATGAGCAGTTCTTC. Translated: CATDRGSYNEQFF.

At least ten counts were recorded for this clone. This chain uses TRBV9 with TRBJ1-1; weak D call: TRBD1 (6 bases). The germline V and J ends were trimmed by 0 bases and 3 bases, with 18 bases remaining between them. The CDR3 runs 17 residues. Germline CDR1 is SGDLS and CDR2 is YYNGEE. The CDR3 loop is CASSVGFGGAQDTEAFF. The CDR3 nucleotides read TGTGCCAGCAGCGTAGGGTTCGGGGGGGCGCAGGACACTGAAGCTTTCTTT.

At least ten counts were recorded for this clone. The chain combines TRBV5-1 with TRBJ2-5; 9 bases line up with TRBD1. The ends lost 4 bases at V and 5 bases at J; junction bases unmatched: 6. From germline, CDR1 is SGHRS and CDR2 YFSETQ. The CDR3 consists of 14 residues. CDR3 sequence (DNA): TGCGCCAGCAGCGGGGGGACAGGGTCTGAGACCCAGTACTTC. This gives the protein CASSGGTGSETQYF. The complete variable domain, with remaining parts taken from reference TRBV5-1 and TRBJ2-5, reads KAGVTQTPRYLIKTRGQQVTLSCSPISGHRSVSWYQQTPGQGLQFLFEYFSETQRNKGNFPGRFSGRQFSNSRSEMNVSTLELGDSALYLCASSGGTGSETQYFGPGTRLLVL.

Points on this clone: This sequence may be a read error, since a much larger clone differs from it by one base. The chain carries TRBV5-1 and TRBJ2-5, with D unclear. CDR3 size: 14 residues. Trimming left V 3 bases short and J 4 bases short, with 13 bases between. From germline, CDR1 is SGHRS and CDR2 YFSETQ. CDR3 nucleotide sequence: TGCGCCAGCAGCTATGAGACCATCCGAGAGACCCAGTACTTC. It encodes CASSYETIRETQYF.

This clone was detected ten times or more. J is TRBJ1-5 and V is TRBV12-3 or TRBV12-4; no clear D. The CDR3 covers 13 residues. The germline V and J ends were trimmed by 2 bases and 5 bases, with 7 bases remaining between them. This CDR3 is CASSLLSYQPQHF. Written as DNA, the CDR3 is TGTGCCAGCAGTTTACTGAGTTATCAGCCCCAGCATTTT.

This clone was seen many times. The V and J genes are TRBV10-1 and TRBJ2-6, with D perhaps TRBD1 or TRBD2 (5 bases each). Deletions cut 4 bases from V and 0 bases from J, with 19 bases between. The V gene's germline CDR1 is WNHNN and CDR2 SYGVQD (reference sequence). The CDR3 is 19 amino acids. CDR3: CASSVKSGQEHSGANVLTF. The DNA for the CDR3 is TGCGCCAGCAGTGTTAAGTCGGGGCAGGAGCACTCTGGGGCCAACGTCCTGACTTTC.

With regard to this clone: One end of the junction fails to match germline, which may point to a read error. This chain joins TRBV28 and TRBJ2-5, with 9 bases identical to TRBD1. The CDR3 loop spans 15 amino acids. From germline, CDR1 is MDHEN and CDR2 SYDVKM. The CDR3 coding sequence is TGTGCCAGCAGTTTTCTACAGGGGGCCCCAGAGGCCCAGTACTTC. As protein: CASSFLQGAPEAQYF. Together with reference TRBV28 and TRBJ2-5, the CDR3 gives the full variable domain: DVKVTQSSRYLVKRTGEKVFLECVQDMDHENMFWYRQDPGLGLRLIYFSYDVKMKEKGDIPEGYSVSREKKERFSLILESASTNQTSMYLCASSFLQGAPEAQYFGPGTRLLVL.

J is TRBJ2-7 and V is TRBV11-2; D assignment may be TRBD1 or TRBD2 (7 bases each). The length of the CDR3 is 19 residues. The V and J ends lost 8 bases and 3 bases respectively, with 32 bases between them. Germline-derived CDR1 and CDR2 are SGHAT and FQNNGV. The CDR3 coding sequence is TGTGCCAGCCTCACCCCCCGGAGCCTCAGGGAGGGGGCGATCTACGAGCAGTACTTC. Protein sequence: CASLTPRSLREGAIYEQYF.

This clone was counted at least ten times. This chain links TRBV20-1 with TRBJ1-5; D perhaps matches TRBD1 (6 bases). V was pared by 3 bases and J by 7 bases, with 13 bases between. In germline, CDR1 is DFQATT, CDR2 SNEGSKA (reference sequence). The CDR3 covers 13 residues. The CDR3 is CSARTGGWQPQHF. CDR3 nucleotides: TGCAGTGCTAGGACAGGAGGTTGGCAGCCCCAGCATTTT.

This clone was observed many times. The V and J genes are TRBV7-9 and TRBJ2-1, with D perhaps matching TRBD2 (6 bases). The germline V gene encodes CDR1 SEHNR and CDR2 FQNEAQ (reference sequence). The length of the CDR3 is 14 residues. Trimming shortened V by 3 bases and J by 2 bases, and 8 bases separated the two germline ends. CDR3 in amino acids: CASSFIAAYNEQFF. CDR3 sequence (DNA): TGTGCCAGCAGCTTTATAGCGGCCTACAATGAGCAGTTCTTC.

At least ten counts were recorded for this clone. Since a much larger clone is just one base distant, this may be a read error. Other nucleotide sequences from this sample produce the same CDR3. J is TRBJ1-3 and V is TRBV6-5, with D tentatively TRBD1 (5 bases). Per the germline V gene, CDR1 is MNHEY and CDR2 is SVGAGI. The length of the CDR3 is 16 residues. The CDR3 DNA reads TGTGCCAGCAGTTACCCGGGACCCAGCTCTGGAAATACCATATATTTT. This sequence encodes CASSYPGPSSGNTIYF.

This clone showed up many times. The chain links TRBV27 to TRBJ2-1; 8 bases match TRBD1. The CDR3 length is 15 residues. CDR1 and CDR2 from the germline V gene are MNHEY and SMNVEV (reference sequence). Trimming took 6 bases from V and 5 from J; bases not matched to a gene: 9. The CDR3 region is CASRDMGQADNEQFF. CDR3 sequence (DNA): TGTGCCAGCAGAGATATGGGACAGGCGGACAATGAGCAGTTCTTC.

As to this clone: A read error is possible here, since a much larger clone lies one base away. This chain links TRBV29-1 with TRBJ2-2; TRBD2 aligns across 7 bases. CDR3 length: 16 residues. Germline V gene data show CDR1 as SQVTM and CDR2 as ANQGSEA. The CDR3: CIQSRVAGVGVGELFF. CDR3 nucleotides: TGCATCCAAAGCCGCGTGGCGGGAGTTGGTGTCGGGGAGCTGTTTTTT.

This clone was picked up many times. This chain uses TRBV28 with TRBJ1-5, with TRBD1 as a possible D gene (6 bases). This CDR3 spans 14 amino acids. Trimming stripped 5 bases from V and 4 bases from J, with 12 bases between. Germline V gene data show CDR1 as MDHEN and CDR2 as SYDVKM. CDR3 DNA: TGTGCCAGCAGTCCGGGGGGCGATAATCAGCCCCAGCATTTT. This translates into CASSPGGDNQPQHF. Variable domain in full (rest from reference TRBV28 and TRBJ1-5): DVKVTQSSRYLVKRTGEKVFLECVQDMDHENMFWYRQDPGLGLRLIYFSYDVKMKEKGDIPEGYSVSREKKERFSLILESASTNQTSMYLCASSPGGDNQPQHFGDGTRLSIL.

The chain couples TRBV2 to TRBJ2-2; tentative D call: TRBD2 (6 bases). CDR3 length: 17 amino acids. The germline V and J ends were trimmed by 5 bases and 2 bases, with 18 bases remaining between them. Germline CDR1 SNHLY, CDR2 FYNNEI. The CDR3 coding sequence is TGTGCCAGCAGTCCATCTTTAGCGGAGAATAACACCGGGGAGCTGTTTTTT. It translates to CASSPSLAENNTGELFF.